This TCR beta chain emerged from a study of T cell responses to AZD1222 COVID-19 vaccine. Method: immunoSEQ multiplex PCR; TCRdb's copy keeps in-frame clones and lacks some. The data hold approximately 70,000 clones, with roughly 89% observed a single time. Trimming shortened V by 4 bases and J by 6 bases, and 11 bases separated the two germline ends. CDR1 and CDR2 from the germline V gene are SGHRS and YFSETQ. The CDR3 is made up of 13 amino acids. The source was peripheral blood, collected on day 0 of AZD1222 vaccination. The V gene is TRBV5-1, the J gene TRBJ1-3; a weak D match, TRBD1 (6 bases). This TCR derives from an adult in good health. The CDR3 DNA reads TGCGCCAGCAGCCCTGGACAGTCAAACACCATATATTTT. Its protein product is CASSPGQSNTIYF.